The entry below describes one T cell receptor (beta chain). Authors' processing steps: Reference gene primers were amplified, and this amplification served to estimate nucleated cell counts. TCRdb's copy holds only in-frame clones and misses some; the assay was immunoSEQ multiplex PCR. The V and J calls and clone size were taken over from that table, and D and trimming were inferred from the DNA. This table holds 75,000 to 90,000 clones, around 90% found once. V was clipped by 4 bases and J by 7 bases, with 18 bases between them. Germline-derived CDR1 and CDR2 are SGDLS and YYNGEE. The CDR3 runs 14 residues. Seattle researchers signed up patients amid active infection and tracked them longitudinally. The data derive from a study of blood T cell repertoires in COVID-19. Background on the study: The United States, Italy and Spain provided the acute and convalescent COVID-19 samples. From T cells, B-cell-depleted T cells, or PBMCs came the material, which was cDNA or gDNA.

Sequenced input: peripheral blood. This TCR came from a man in his late teens or twenties with COVID-19, enrolled during active disease. V and J are TRBV9 and TRBJ2-7; D might be TRBD2 (6 bases). CDR3 protein: CASSSEAGRREQYF. CDR3 DNA sequence: TGTGCCAGCAGCTCAGAGGCAGGGAGGCGGGAGCAGTACTTC.